The 21 T cell receptor beta chains listed next were all sequenced from one sample in a study of T-cell memory formation after mild COVID-19 (dated by TCRdb to about 2021). To prepare the library, 5' RACE was applied. Data came from an Illumina NovaSeq 6000. TCRdb redid the processing of the public reads, applying fastp at Q25 and MiXCR, and retained in-frame beta chains. Each CDR3 protein gets just one entry, which takes the most common genes and DNA from the rows behind it. Counted in this sample were roughly 610,000 distinct CDR3 sequences; roughly a sixth of them appeared once. The biggest ten clones account for roughly 7.7% of the sample. Specimen: PBMCs or a T cell subset sorted from them (not recorded which). The receptors were sampled from an adult woman who had mild COVID-19 (a few samples of this study predate the infection). The sample titles of this study are shuffled in the database, so cell type and time point are left out; the donor was told from shared clones.

Only a few counts were recorded for this clonotype. The J gene is TRBJ2-5, the V gene TRBV3-1, with unresolved D. The ends were cut back, 4 bases at V and 1 base at J, with 10 bases in the middle. The CDR3 extends over 14 amino acids. Germline V CDR1 and CDR2: LGHDT, YNNKEL (reference sequence). CDR3 DNA: TGTGCCAGCAGCCCGAGCCGGTTCCAAGAGACCCAGTACTTC. This encodes CASSPSRFQETQYF.

The rearrangement links TRBV5-5 to TRBJ1-4; TRBD1 matches 7 bases. This CDR3 spans 15 amino acids. Germline CDR1 and CDR2: SGHKS and YYEKEE (reference sequence). V shed 4 bases and J 5 bases; nucleotides not matched to a gene: 8. The CDR3 loop is CASSLRTGFNEKLFF. DNA of the CDR3: TGTGCCAGCAGCCTCCGGACAGGTTTCAATGAAAAACTGTTTTTT.

This clonotype was seen more than once but under ten times. V gene TRBV11-2 combines with J gene TRBJ2-1; D call uncertain. The germline CDR1 and CDR2 sequences are SGHAT and FQNNGV. CDR3 size: 13 residues. Trimming left V 5 bases short and J 8 bases short, with 13 bases between. CDR3 sequence reads: CASSLWSGYEQFF. CDR3 nucleotide sequence: TGTGCCAGCAGCCTATGGTCCGGGTATGAGCAGTTCTTC.

This clonotype showed up just a few times. The J gene is TRBJ2-1, the V gene TRBV5-6, with D uncertain. V was clipped by 1 base and J by 5 bases, with 16 bases between them. This CDR3 is built from 16 residues. Germline V lookup: CDR1 SGHDT, CDR2 YYEEEE. CDR3 nucleotides: TGTGCCAGCAGCTTGCGTGTCGTGGGCCCCAACAATGAGCAGTTCTTC. This sequence encodes CASSLRVVGPNNEQFF.

This clonotype appeared a few times. DNA for the CDR3: TGTGCCAGCAGTCAGGGGGGAGTTTTGAACACTGAAGCTTTCTTT. It codes for CASSQGGVLNTEAFF. The chain is built from TRBV12-3 or TRBV12-4 and TRBJ1-1, with 7 bases matching TRBD1. CDR3 length equals 15 residues. V shed 5 bases, J shed 0 bases, and the junction held 6 bases outside the gene matches.

This clonotype occurred a few times. This chain uses TRBV14 with TRBJ1-1; 8 positions match TRBD1. The CDR3 covers 20 residues. The ends lost 0 bases at V and 1 base at J; junction bases unmatched: 16. From germline, CDR1 is SGHDN and CDR2 FVKESK. The CDR3 DNA is TGTGCCAGCAGCCAAGATTTTCGGGGCGGCCAGGGGGCATGGAACACTGAAGCTTTCTTT. The encoded protein is CASSQDFRGGQGAWNTEAFF.

This clonotype was seen ten or more times. This chain links TRBV5-4 with TRBJ2-3; TRBD2 matches at 11 bases. This CDR3 has 16 amino acids. Germline V gene lookup returns CDR1 SGHNT and CDR2 YYREEE (reference sequence). V trimming: 3 bases; J trimming: 2 bases; junction bases outside the gene matches: 5. For the CDR3, the DNA is TGTGCCAGCAGCTCTAGACTAGCGGGACACACAGATACGCAGTATTTT. Amino acids: CASSSRLAGHTDTQYF.

V is TRBV5-6 and J is TRBJ2-7; tentative D call: TRBD1 (5 bases). Trimming shortened V by 5 bases and J by 2 bases, and 14 bases separated the two germline ends. The CDR3 has 14 residues. Germline V CDR1 and CDR2: SGHDT, YYEEEE. CDR3 region: CASSPRQRPYEQYF. CDR3 DNA: TGTGCCAGCAGTCCCCGACAGCGACCCTACGAGCAGTACTTC.

There are a few counts of this clonotype. The chain uses TRBV15 and TRBJ2-6; D is ambiguous. From germline, CDR1 is LNHNV and CDR2 YYDKDF (reference sequence). V was clipped by 0 bases and J by 0 bases, with 9 bases between them. The CDR3 covers 17 residues. For the CDR3, the DNA is TGTGCCACCAGCAGAGATAGAAGCAGCTCTGGGGCCAACGTCCTGACTTTC. This encodes CATSRDRSSSGANVLTF.

The gene calls are TRBV4-2 and TRBJ2-6; D remains unclear. Germline CDR1 is LGHNA and CDR2 is YNFKEQ. V was clipped by 1 base and J by 4 bases, with 8 bases between them. The CDR3 is made up of 15 amino acids. The CDR3 DNA sequence: TGTGCCAGCAGCCAAGTGGGTACCGGGGCCAACGTCCTGACTTTC. It specifies CASSQVGTGANVLTF.

The rearrangement uses TRBV7-2 and TRBJ2-1, with 8 bases identical to TRBD1. The CDR3 is made up of 15 amino acids. V dropped 4 bases and J dropped 9; count of bases not matched to a gene: 11. CDR1 and CDR2 (germline): SGHTA, FQGNSA. The CDR3 sequence: CASSYQDRARGEQFF. CDR3 DNA: TGTGCCAGCAGCTATCAGGACAGGGCCCGTGGTGAGCAGTTCTTC. Based on the CDR3 plus reference TRBV7-2 and TRBJ2-1, the full variable domain is GAGVSQSPSNKVTEKGKDVELRCDPISGHTALYWYRQSLGQGLEFLIYFQGNSAPDKSGLPSDRFSAERTGGSVSTLTIQRTQQEDSAVYLCASSYQDRARGEQFFGPGTRLTVL.

This clonotype was seen only a few times. This chain links TRBV6-6 with TRBJ1-5, with 8 positions matching TRBD1. V dropped 2 bases and J dropped 6; count of bases not matched to a gene: 6. Germline CDR1 and CDR2: MNHNY and SVGAGI (reference sequence). CDR3 length: 15 residues. Here the CDR3 DNA reads TGTGCCAGCAGTTACCATACAGGGGGTGGTCAGCCCCAGCATTTT. It translates to CASSYHTGGGQPQHF.

This clonotype showed up just a few times. V gene TRBV7-8 combines with J gene TRBJ1-2; D may be TRBD1 (5 bases). The CDR3 has 12 residues. CDR1 SGHVS and CDR2 FQNEAQ come from the germline V gene. Trimming took 8 bases from V and 7 from J, leaving 14 bases between them. The CDR3 loop reads CASSGGRSGYTF. The CDR3, as DNA: TGTGCCAGCTCCGGGGGTCGGAGTGGCTACACCTTC.

The V and J genes are TRBV7-9 and TRBJ1-2; 10 nucleotides agree with TRBD1. This CDR3 has 15 residues. Germline V gene sequence: CDR1 SEHNR, CDR2 FQNEAQ (reference sequence). J was trimmed by 4 bases and V by 6 bases; bases with no gene match: 8. CDR3 amino acids: CASSTGTGVFYGYTF. The CDR3 bases are TGTGCCAGCAGTACCGGGACAGGGGTTTTCTATGGCTACACCTTC. Supplemented by reference TRBV7-9 and TRBJ1-2, the full variable domain reads DTGVSQNPRHKITKRGQNVTFRCDPISEHNRLYWYRQTLGQGPEFLTYFQNEAQLEKSRLLSDRFSAERPKGSFSTLEIQRTEQGDSAMYLCASSTGTGVFYGYTFGSGTRLTVV.

This sequence joins TRBV27 and TRBJ2-3; maybe TRBD2 (6 bases). CDR3 size: 15 residues. The germline V gene encodes CDR1 MNHEY and CDR2 SMNVEV (reference sequence). The V end lost 3 bases, the J end lost 0 bases, and 10 bases lay between the germline ends. DNA for the CDR3: TGTGCCAGCAGTTTTGGCGCGGGGAGCACAGATACGCAGTATTTT. It specifies CASSFGAGSTDTQYF.

This chain links TRBV12-3 or TRBV12-4 with TRBJ1-1; D unclear. This CDR3 is 15 amino acids long. V lost 5 bases, J lost 1 base, and 14 bases lay in between. CDR3 bases: TGTGCCAGCAGTCCCGGACGGAAATCGAACACTGAAGCTTTCTTT. It codes for CASSPGRKSNTEAFF.

This clonotype was detected only a few times. The chain joins TRBV3-1 to TRBJ2-7; the D gene is possibly TRBD1 (5 bases). The CDR3 contains 13 residues. Germline V gene sequence: CDR1 LGHDT, CDR2 YNNKEL (reference sequence). Trimming stripped 2 bases from V and 4 bases from J, with 9 bases between. CDR3 sequence (DNA): TGTGCCAGCAGCCAATGGACATGGTACGAGCAGTACTTC. Amino acid sequence: CASSQWTWYEQYF.

The rearrangement uses TRBV7-6 and TRBJ1-4, with D possibly being TRBD1 (6 bases). The germline V and J ends were trimmed by 2 bases and 8 bases, with 18 bases remaining between them. Germline V gene sequence: CDR1 SGHVS, CDR2 FNYEAQ. The CDR3 runs to 16 residues. This chain's CDR3 is CASSLNIGGLGEKLFF. CDR3 DNA: TGTGCCAGCAGCTTAAATATTGGGGGCTTGGGAGAAAAACTGTTTTTT.

The J gene is TRBJ1-4, the V gene TRBV4-3; maybe TRBD1 (6 bases). Germline CDR1 LGHNA, CDR2 YSLEER. V lost 0 bases and J lost 3, with 17 bases in between. CDR3 length equals 18 residues. This CDR3 reads CASSQDRDNLPSNEKLFF. CDR3 coding DNA: TGCGCCAGCAGCCAAGATCGGGACAACCTCCCCTCTAATGAAAAACTGTTTTTT.

The chain is built from TRBV12-3 or TRBV12-4 and TRBJ1-6; D unclear. The CDR3 consists of 15 residues. The V and J ends lost 8 bases and 9 bases respectively, with 20 bases between them. In DNA form, the CDR3 reads TGTGCCAGCGTCGTGGAGGGAGGGTATCTTTCACCCCTCCACTTT. Amino acid sequence: CASVVEGGYLSPLHF.

In this sample, this clonotype turned up a few times. The V and J genes are TRBV9 and TRBJ2-7; tentative D call: TRBD1 (7 bases). Per the germline V gene, CDR1 is SGDLS and CDR2 is YYNGEE. Deletions cut 5 bases from V and 5 bases from J, with 20 bases between. The CDR3 has 15 residues. CDR3 DNA: TGTGCCAGCAGTGTATCAGGGGGGAGTAACCACGAGCAGTACTTC. Translated: CASSVSGGSNHEQYF.